Each of the 5 T cell receptor beta chains below was sequenced from the same sample in a study of human T cells and chemical hapten exposure. It was from unfractionated whole blood that total RNA was extracted. TCRdb reanalysed the 5' RACE reads using MiXCR and keeps one entry per CDR3 protein. Of 81,000 or so distinct CDR3 sequences detected, 7.7% appear once; the ten largest clones hold 2% to 2.5%. The receptors originated from a male donor in good health.

This chain connects TRBV12-3 or TRBV12-4 to TRBJ1-3; D possibly corresponds to TRBD1 (5 bases). CDR3 length equals 14 residues. V shed 6 bases and J shed 0 bases, with 9 bases lying between them. CDR3 sequence (DNA): TGTGCCAGCAGCTCCGGGGCCTCTGGAAACACCATATATTTT. Translating gives CASSSGASGNTIYF.

This clonotype occurred many times. V and J are TRBV4-1 and TRBJ1-4, with 7 bases identical to TRBD1. From germline, CDR1 is MGHRA and CDR2 YSYEKL. The ends lost 0 bases at V and 2 bases at J; junction bases unmatched: 3. There are 16 residues in the CDR3. The DNA of the CDR3 is TGCGCCAGCAGCCAAGAACCGGGACAGACTAATGAAAAACTGTTTTTT. It translates to CASSQEPGQTNEKLFF.

J is TRBJ1-1 and V is TRBV12-3 or TRBV12-4, with D uncertain. The CDR3 covers 16 residues. The V end was cut by 0 bases, the J end by 2 bases, with 13 bases between. CDR3 nucleotides: TGTGCCAGCAGTTTAGCGCAGTCAGGTCCAAACACTGAAGCTTTCTTT. It translates to CASSLAQSGPNTEAFF.

The gene calls are TRBV6-2 or TRBV6-3 and TRBJ1-1; D is unclear. This CDR3 is 14 amino acids long. Germline lookup yields CDR1 MNHEY and CDR2 SVGEGT. V was trimmed by 3 bases and J by 6 bases, leaving 14 bases between them. CDR3 in DNA: TGTGCCAGCAGTTATCCGGGAATGAAGGCTGAAGCTTTCTTT. Amino acids: CASSYPGMKAEAFF.

This clonotype was seen repeatedly, ten times or more. J is TRBJ2-1 and V is TRBV9; 9 bases are shared with TRBD2. Germline V gene sequence: CDR1 SGDLS, CDR2 YYNGEE. V was clipped by 2 bases and J by 0 bases; unmatched bases: 9. This CDR3 has 18 residues. CDR3 DNA sequence: TGTGCCAGCAGCGTTTTGGCTAGCGGGATGAGCTCCTACAATGAGCAGTTCTTC. Translation gives CASSVLASGMSSYNEQFF.